This TCR beta chain was recovered during a study of CD8+ T cells in alopecia areata. Treatment reported: oral pan-JAK inhibitor, 5-10 mg twice daily. Researchers took lesional scalp punch biopsies and peripheral blood from people who were alopecia areata patients. Trimming took 6 bases from V and 2 from J; bases not matched to a gene: 4. In germline, CDR1 is MNHEY, CDR2 SMNVEV (reference sequence). The CDR3 is 15 amino acids. Following RNA extraction, reverse transcription yielded cDNA that acted as the sequencing template. Clones were sequenced by immunoSEQ multiplex PCR, and TCRdb holds only the in-frame ones, with some missing. The table records 79,000 or so clones, around 61% of them present only once.

The source of this sequence is a human donor with alopecia areata. The gene calls are TRBV27 and TRBJ2-3; 11 bases align to TRBD2. The sequencing used CD8+ T cells sorted from blood, collected at week 24, from a patient treated with tofacitinib. The CDR3 region is CASRGLADFTDTQYF. The CDR3 DNA reads TGTGCCAGCAGGGGACTAGCGGATTTCACAGATACGCAGTATTTT.